A selection of T cell receptor beta chains follows, all from one sample in a study of cytomegalovirus exposure and HLA in healthy donors. Using immunoSEQ multiplex PCR, the repertoire was profiled, and TCRdb retains in-frame clones only, with some absent. The sample holds 100,000 to 150,000 clones, 90% to 97% seen once. Sequencing input: PBMCs. All receptors derive from a man between 18 and 35 years old in good health and CMV-seronegative. The CDR3 runs from the conserved cysteine through the conserved F or W. D genes are given only for firm matches. Not all rows give a size; the values are once, few, many and, for expanded clones, a class.

.	15	TRBD1	TRBV19	TRBJ2-1	CASSIRDRLQNEQFF	TGTGCCAGTAGTATCCGGGACAGACTACAGAATGAGCAGTTCTTC
.	13	.	TRBV6-5	TRBJ1-5	CASSYSGVQPQHF	TGTGCCAGCAGTTACTCAGGGGTACAGCCCCAGCATTTT
.	19	TRBD2	TRBV27	TRBJ2-1	CASSLFPRLAGVTYNEQFF	TGTGCCAGCAGTTTATTTCCCCGCCTAGCGGGAGTAACCTACAATGAGCAGTTCTTC
once	13	.	TRBV7-2	TRBJ2-1	CASSLVPYNEQFF	TGTGCCAGCAGCTTAGTTCCATACAATGAGCAGTTCTTC
.	13	.	TRBV9	TRBJ1-1	CASSPLFAFEAFF	TGTGCCAGCAGCCCCCTATTTGCGTTCGAAGCTTTCTTT
few	13	.	TRBV4-2	TRBJ1-1	CASSQENQAEAFF	TGTGCCAGCAGCCAAGAAAATCAGGCTGAAGCTTTCTTT
.	15	TRBD1	TRBV28	TRBJ1-2	CASRGDSSQNYGYTF	TGTGCCAGCAGGGGGGACAGCAGTCAGAACTATGGCTACACCTTC
.	14	TRBD2	TRBV11-1	TRBJ2-1	CASSRLALDNEQFF	TGTGCCAGCAGCCGACTAGCGTTAGACAATGAGCAGTTCTTC
.	14	.	TRBV9	TRBJ2-1	CASSPLSGGNEQFF	TGTGCCAGCAGCCCCTTGAGCGGAGGGAATGAGCAGTTCTTC
once	16	TRBD2	TRBV5-4	TRBJ2-4	CASSGTSGSAKNIQYF	TGTGCCAGCAGCGGAACTAGCGGGAGCGCAAAAAACATTCAGTACTTC
once	11	.	TRBV28	TRBJ1-3	CASSRGQTIYF	TGTGCCAGCAGCCGTGGTCAGACCATATATTTT
.	14	.	TRBV15	TRBJ2-7	CATSRGSDLYEQYF	TGTGCCACCAGCAGAGGAAGCGACCTCTACGAGCAGTACTTC
.	15	TRBD2	TRBV29-1	TRBJ2-4	CSVGLITGGKNIQYF	TGCAGCGTAGGACTTATAACGGGGGGCAAAAACATTCAGTACTTC
.	15	TRBD2	TRBV28	TRBJ2-4	CASSLGGGAFYIQYF	TGTGCCAGCAGTTTAGGGGGGGGTGCGTTTTACATTCAGTACTTC
.	13	.	TRBV30	TRBJ1-4	CAWTGSSNEKLFF	TGTGCCTGGACGGGATCCTCTAATGAAAAACTGTTTTTT
.	16	TRBD2	TRBV9	TRBJ2-1	CASSAALGLRNNEQFF	TGTGCCAGCAGCGCTGCGTTGGGACTACGTAACAATGAGCAGTTCTTC
.	16	TRBD1	TRBV2	TRBJ2-7	CASSEGNYRGQNEQYF	TGTGCCAGCAGTGAGGGAAATTACAGGGGGCAAAACGAGCAGTACTTC